Listed below are T cell receptor beta chains from one sample, sequenced in a study of blood T cell repertoires in COVID-19. TCRdb's table, derived via immunoSEQ multiplex PCR, lists solely in-frame clones and lacks some. The repertoire holds over 250,000 clones, about 89% seen once, with 2.6% in the top ten. Sequencing was carried out using PBMCs or T cells enriched from blood (not recorded which). The receptors originated from a woman under 30 who had recovered from COVID-19. Both conserved end residues are part of each CDR3.

cdr3_length | j_call | v_call | cdr3_aa
15 | TRBJ1-5 | TRBV19 | CASSSRTEPNQPQHF
14 | TRBJ2-1 | TRBV6-5 | CASIGGNSYNEQFF
17 | TRBJ1-2 | TRBV27 | CASSLAGTDFSNYGYTF
14 | TRBJ2-1 | TRBV29-1 | CSVFPSGNYNEQFF
14 | TRBJ1-2 | TRBV7-2 | CASSLGQGNYGYTF
13 | TRBJ2-7 | TRBV27 | CASRAGGPYEQYF
14 | TRBJ2-7 | TRBV5-1 | CASSFDRVTYEQYF
15 | TRBJ2-7 | TRBV5-1 | CASSPRTGRSYEQYF
16 | TRBJ1-5 | TRBV19 | CASSIDLTGFLQPQHF
16 | TRBJ1-4 | TRBV5-1 | CASSTGQGTTNEKLFF
14 | TRBJ2-1 | TRBV7-9 | CASSARLAGYEQFF
13 | TRBJ1-6 | TRBV7-8 | CASSLGEASPLHF
13 | TRBJ1-5 | TRBV19 | CASSEQGNQPQHF
14 | TRBJ2-7 | TRBV7-9 | CASSWGQGSYEQYF
16 | TRBJ1-2 | TRBV30 | CAWSVRNRASEGGYTF
16 | TRBJ2-2 | TRBV6-2/TRBV6-3 | CASSYYRVPNTGELFF
18 | TRBJ2-1 | TRBV28 | CASSSGPRLAGGKNEQFF
16 | TRBJ1-3 | TRBV7-2 | CASSLDRGSSGNTIYF
15 | TRBJ2-7 | TRBV27 | CASQGISGRPYEQYF
16 | TRBJ1-4 | TRBV10-2 | CASSESPDPGNEKLFF
15 | TRBJ1-2 | TRBV6-4 | CASSDTTTGVYGYTF
12 | TRBJ1-2 | TRBV7-9 | CASSLEAYGYTF
15 | TRBJ2-3 | TRBV7-8 | CASSLNRSPTDTQYF
14 | TRBJ1-1 | TRBV6-5 | CASSYSSLNTEAFF
15 | TRBJ2-7 | TRBV4-2 | CASSQGTGQPYEQYF
17 | TRBJ1-1 | TRBV7-2 | CASSLGLMNGRNTEAFF
14 | TRBJ2-2 | TRBV11-1 | CASSLHTNTGELFF
14 | TRBJ1-5 | TRBV7-9 | CASSLGEGDQPQHF
15 | TRBJ1-1 | TRBV30 | CAWSVRGQLFTEAFF
11 | TRBJ1-1 | TRBV20-1 | CSAAGNTEAFF
15 | TRBJ2-6 | TRBV28 | CASSLTSSGANVLTF
12 | TRBJ2-5 | TRBV3-1/TRBV3-2 | CASSQGEGTQYF
15 | TRBJ2-2 | TRBV28 | CASSFMGHFTGELFF
14 | TRBJ1-6 | TRBV2 | CASIGQVYNSPLHF
16 | TRBJ1-6 | TRBV25-1 | CASSESAGLYNSPLHF
14 | TRBJ1-5 | TRBV24-1 | CATRGTGLNQPQHF
16 | TRBJ2-1 | TRBV4-1 | CASSQEGGQYYNEQFF
13 | TRBJ1-1 | TRBV27 | CASSSRGVTEAFF
17 | TRBJ2-2 | TRBV7-2 | CASSSLLLAEDTGELFF
15 | TRBJ1-1 | TRBV23-1 | CASSHVEGGGTEAFF
14 | TRBJ1-1 | TRBV27 | CASRKGQGYTEAFF
17 | TRBJ1-3 | TRBV7-2 | CASSLIGDRGSGNTIYF
17 | TRBJ2-5 | TRBV5-4 | CASSELAGGPGQETQYF